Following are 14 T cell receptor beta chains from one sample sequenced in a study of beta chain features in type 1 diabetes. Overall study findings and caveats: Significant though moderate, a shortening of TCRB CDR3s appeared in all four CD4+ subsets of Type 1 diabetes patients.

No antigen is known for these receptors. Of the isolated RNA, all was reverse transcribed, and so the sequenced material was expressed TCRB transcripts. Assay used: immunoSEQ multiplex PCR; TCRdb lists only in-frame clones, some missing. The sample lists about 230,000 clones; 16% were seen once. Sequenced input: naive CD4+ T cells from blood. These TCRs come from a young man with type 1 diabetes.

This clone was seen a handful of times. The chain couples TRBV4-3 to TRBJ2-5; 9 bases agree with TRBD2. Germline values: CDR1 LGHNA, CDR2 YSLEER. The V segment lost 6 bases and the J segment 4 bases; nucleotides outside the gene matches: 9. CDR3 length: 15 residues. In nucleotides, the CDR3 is TGCGCCAGCAGTCTGAAGGGCGGGAGGGGAGAGACCCAGTACTTC. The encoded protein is CASSLKGGRGETQYF.

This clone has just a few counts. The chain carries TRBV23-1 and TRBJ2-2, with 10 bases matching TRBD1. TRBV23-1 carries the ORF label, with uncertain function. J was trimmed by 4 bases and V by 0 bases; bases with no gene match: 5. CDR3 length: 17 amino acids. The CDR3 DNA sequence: TGCGCCAGCAGTCAATCGTCCGGGACAGGGGTCACCGGGGAGCTGTTTTTT. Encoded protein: CASSQSSGTGVTGELFF.

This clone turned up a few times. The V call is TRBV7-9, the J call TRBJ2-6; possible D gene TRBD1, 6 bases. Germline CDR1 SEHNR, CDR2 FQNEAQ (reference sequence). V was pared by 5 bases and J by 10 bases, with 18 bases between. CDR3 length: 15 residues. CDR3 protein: CASSTRDIHQNVLTF. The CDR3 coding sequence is TGTGCCAGCAGCACCCGGGACATCCACCAGAACGTCCTGACTTTC.

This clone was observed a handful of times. The CDR3 bases are TGTGCCAGCAGGGAACAGGGTTGGAATACGCAGTATTTT. Its translation is CASREQGWNTQYF. The genes are TRBV18 and TRBJ2-3; D is perhaps TRBD1 (6 bases). CDR3 size: 13 residues. V was pared by 8 bases and J by 7 bases, with 16 bases between. Germline CDR1 and CDR2: KGHSH and LQKENI.

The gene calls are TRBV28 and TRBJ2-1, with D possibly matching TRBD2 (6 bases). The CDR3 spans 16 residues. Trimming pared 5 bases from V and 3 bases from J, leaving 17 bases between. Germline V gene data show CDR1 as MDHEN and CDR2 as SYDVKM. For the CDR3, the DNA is TGTGCCAGCAGTCCCACGATTGGGGGGTACTACAATGAGCAGTTCTTC. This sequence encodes CASSPTIGGYYNEQFF.

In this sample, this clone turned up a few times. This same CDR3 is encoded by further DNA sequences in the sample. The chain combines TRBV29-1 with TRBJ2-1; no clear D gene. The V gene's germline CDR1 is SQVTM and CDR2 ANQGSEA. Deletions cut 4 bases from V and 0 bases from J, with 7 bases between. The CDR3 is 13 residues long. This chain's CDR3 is CSVASSSYNEQFF. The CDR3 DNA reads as TGCAGCGTTGCATCAAGCTCCTACAATGAGCAGTTCTTC.

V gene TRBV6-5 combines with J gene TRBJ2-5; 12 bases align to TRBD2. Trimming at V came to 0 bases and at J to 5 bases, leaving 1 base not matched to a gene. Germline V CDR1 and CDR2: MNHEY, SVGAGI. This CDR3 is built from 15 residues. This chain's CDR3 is CASSYSGTSGETQYF. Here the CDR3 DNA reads TGTGCCAGCAGTTACTCAGGGACTAGCGGGGAGACCCAGTACTTC.

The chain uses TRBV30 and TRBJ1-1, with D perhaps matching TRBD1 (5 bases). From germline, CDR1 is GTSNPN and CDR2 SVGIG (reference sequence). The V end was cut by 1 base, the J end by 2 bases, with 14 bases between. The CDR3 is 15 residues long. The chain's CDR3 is CAWSAIQTVNTEAFF. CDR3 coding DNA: TGTGCCTGGAGTGCCATACAGACAGTAAACACTGAAGCTTTCTTT.

In DNA, the CDR3 is TGTGCCAGCAGCCCGGCCTCCTACAATGAGCAGTTCTTC. Translating it yields CASSPASYNEQFF. The chain links TRBV7-2 to TRBJ2-1, with no clear D. The CDR3 length is 13 residues. Trimming cost V 5 bases and J 0 bases, with 5 bases left between them. CDR1 is SGHTA and CDR2 is FQGNSA in the germline V gene. Full variable domain (missing parts from reference TRBV7-2 and TRBJ2-1): GAGVSQSPSNKVTEKGKDVELRCDPISGHTALYWYRQSLGQGLEFLIYFQGNSAPDKSGLPSDRFSAERTGGSVSTLTIQRTQQEDSAVYLCASSPASYNEQFFGPGTRLTVL.

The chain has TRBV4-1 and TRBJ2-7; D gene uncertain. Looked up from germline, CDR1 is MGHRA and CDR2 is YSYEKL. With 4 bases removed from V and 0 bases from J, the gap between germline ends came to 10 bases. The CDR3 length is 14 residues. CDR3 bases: TGCGCCAGCAGCCTGGACGCCAACTCCTACGAGCAGTACTTC. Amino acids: CASSLDANSYEQYF.

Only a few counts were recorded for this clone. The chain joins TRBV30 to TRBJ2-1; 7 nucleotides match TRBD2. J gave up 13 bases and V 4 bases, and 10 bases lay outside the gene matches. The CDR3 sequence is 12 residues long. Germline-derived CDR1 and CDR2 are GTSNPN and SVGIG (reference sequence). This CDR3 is CAWISAGAVQFF. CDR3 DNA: TGTGCCTGGATTTCCGCGGGAGCCGTACAGTTCTTC.

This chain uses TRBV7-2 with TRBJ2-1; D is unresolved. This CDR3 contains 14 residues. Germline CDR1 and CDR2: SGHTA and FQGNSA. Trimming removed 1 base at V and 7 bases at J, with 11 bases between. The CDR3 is CASSLEALGNEQFF. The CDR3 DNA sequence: TGTGCCAGCAGCTTAGAGGCGCTGGGGAATGAGCAGTTCTTC.

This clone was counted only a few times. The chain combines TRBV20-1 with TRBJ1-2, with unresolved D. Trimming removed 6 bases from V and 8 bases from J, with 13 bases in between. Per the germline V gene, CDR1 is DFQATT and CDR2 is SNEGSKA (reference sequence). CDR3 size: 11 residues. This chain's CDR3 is CSARPAGGYTF. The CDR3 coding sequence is TGCAGTGCCCGACCAGCAGGAGGCTACACCTTC.

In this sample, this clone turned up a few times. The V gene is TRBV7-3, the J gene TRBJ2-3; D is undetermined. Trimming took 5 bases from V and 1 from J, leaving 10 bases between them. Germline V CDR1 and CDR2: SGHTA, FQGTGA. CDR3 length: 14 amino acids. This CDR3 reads CASSDTSGTDTQYF. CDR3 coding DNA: TGTGCCAGCAGCGATACTTCGGGCACAGATACGCAGTATTTT.